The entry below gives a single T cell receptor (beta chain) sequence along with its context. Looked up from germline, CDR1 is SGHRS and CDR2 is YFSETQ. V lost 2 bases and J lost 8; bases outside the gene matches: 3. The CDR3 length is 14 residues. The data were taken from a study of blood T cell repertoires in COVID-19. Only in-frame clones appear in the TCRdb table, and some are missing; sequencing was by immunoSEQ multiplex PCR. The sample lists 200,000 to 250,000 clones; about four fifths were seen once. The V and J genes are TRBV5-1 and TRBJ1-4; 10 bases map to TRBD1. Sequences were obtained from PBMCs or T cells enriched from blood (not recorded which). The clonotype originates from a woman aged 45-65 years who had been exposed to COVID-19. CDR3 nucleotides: TGCGCCAGCAGCTTTGACAGGGGGCAAGAAAAACTGTTTTTT. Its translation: CASSFDRGQEKLFF. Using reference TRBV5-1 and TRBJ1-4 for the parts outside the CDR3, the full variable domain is KAGVTQTPRYLIKTRGQQVTLSCSPISGHRSVSWYQQTPGQGLQFLFEYFSETQRNKGNFPGRFSGRQFSNSRSEMNVSTLELGDSALYLCASSFDRGQEKLFFGSGTQLSVL.